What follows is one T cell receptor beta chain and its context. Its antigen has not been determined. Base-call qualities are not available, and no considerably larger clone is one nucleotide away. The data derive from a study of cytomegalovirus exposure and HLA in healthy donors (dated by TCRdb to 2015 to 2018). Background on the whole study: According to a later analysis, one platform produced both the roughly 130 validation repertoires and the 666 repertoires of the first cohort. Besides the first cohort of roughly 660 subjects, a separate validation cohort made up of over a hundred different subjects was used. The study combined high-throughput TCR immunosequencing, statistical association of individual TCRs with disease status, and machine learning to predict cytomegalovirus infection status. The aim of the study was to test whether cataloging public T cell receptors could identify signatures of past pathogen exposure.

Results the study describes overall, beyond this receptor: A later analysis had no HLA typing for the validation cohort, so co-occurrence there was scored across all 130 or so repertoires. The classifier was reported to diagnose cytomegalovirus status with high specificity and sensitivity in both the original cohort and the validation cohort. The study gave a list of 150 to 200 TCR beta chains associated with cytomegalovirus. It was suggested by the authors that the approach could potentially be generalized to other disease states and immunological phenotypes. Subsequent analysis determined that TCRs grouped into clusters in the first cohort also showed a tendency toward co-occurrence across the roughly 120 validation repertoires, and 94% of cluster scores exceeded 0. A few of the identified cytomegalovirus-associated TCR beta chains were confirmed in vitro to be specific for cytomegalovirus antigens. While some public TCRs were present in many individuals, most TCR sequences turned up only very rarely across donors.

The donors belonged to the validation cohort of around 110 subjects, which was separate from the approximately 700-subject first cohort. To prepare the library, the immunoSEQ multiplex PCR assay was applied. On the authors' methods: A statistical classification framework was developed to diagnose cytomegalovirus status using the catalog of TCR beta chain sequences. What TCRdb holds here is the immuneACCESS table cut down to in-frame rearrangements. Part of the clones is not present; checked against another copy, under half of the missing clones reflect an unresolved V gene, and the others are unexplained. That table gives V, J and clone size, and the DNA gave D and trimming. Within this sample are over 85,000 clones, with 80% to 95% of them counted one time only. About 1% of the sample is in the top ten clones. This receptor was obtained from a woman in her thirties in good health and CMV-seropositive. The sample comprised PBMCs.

The CDR3 protein: CASSSNLTLRGNEQFF. The bases read TGCGCCAGCAGCTCCAATCTTACCCTCAGGGGAAATGAGCAGTTCTTC. The chain uses TRBV4-1 and TRBJ2-1, and the D gene may be TRBD1, 6 bases matching. The CDR3 runs 16 residues from the cysteine to the phenylalanine. Only CDR3 DNA remains: 48 bases, in frame from the first base. V drops 5 bases and J drops 7 bases, leaving 21 bases in between. The germline V gene provides CDR1 MGHRA and CDR2 YSYEKL.